These T cell receptor beta chains were read from a single sample in a study of molecular identifiers for immune sequencing clone quantification. TCRdb fed the PCR reads into MiXCR, producing one record per CDR3 protein. The sample has 68,000 or so distinct CDR3 sequences, around 17% seen once. The sample was naive CD8+ T cells from blood, with Jurkat cell RNA spiked in. Receptors originate from a human donor in good health. Some libraries in this study had Jurkat cell RNA spiked in. CDR3s include the opening cysteine and the closing phenylalanine or tryptophan. A D gene is named only where the DNA matches it firmly. Expanded clones get a size class; other rows say once, few or many, or leave the size out.

length: 19; J: TRBJ2-1; D: TRBD2; size: many; V: TRBV13; CDR3: CASSQTSGGPQGSYNEQFF; DNA: TGTGCCAGCAGCCAGACTAGCGGGGGGCCCCAGGGGTCCTACAATGAGCAGTTCTTC
length: 16; J: TRBJ2-1; D: NA; size: many; V: TRBV6-5; CDR3: CASSYSVGVLYNEQFF; DNA: TGTGCCAGCAGTTACTCGGTAGGCGTCCTCTACAATGAGCAGTTCTTC
length: 15; J: TRBJ2-5; D: NA; size: many; V: TRBV2; CDR3: CASSEVTGTEETQYF; DNA: TGTGCCAGCAGTGAGGTTACCGGGACTGAAGAGACCCAGTACTTC
length: 12; J: TRBJ2-5; D: NA; size: NA; V: TRBV2; CDR3: CASTWRVETQYF; DNA: TGTGCCAGCACATGGCGGGTAGAGACCCAGTACTTC
length: 17; J: TRBJ2-3; D: TRBD1; size: many; V: TRBV6-5; CDR3: CASSYFPPGQGGDTQYF; DNA: TGTGCCAGCAGTTACTTCCCCCCCGGACAGGGGGGAGATACGCAGTATTTT
length: 15; J: TRBJ1-1; D: NA; size: NA; V: TRBV2; CDR3: CASRVQTGLNTEAFF; DNA: TGTGCCAGCAGGGTCCAGACAGGTCTAAACACTGAAGCTTTCTTT
length: 20; J: TRBJ2-7; D: TRBD1; size: many; V: TRBV4-2; CDR3: CASSQDMEGQGRGASYEQYF; DNA: TGTGCCAGCAGCCAAGATATGGAGGGACAGGGGAGGGGAGCCTCCTACGAGCAGTACTTC
length: 17; J: TRBJ1-4; D: NA; size: many; V: TRBV11-2; CDR3: CASSPPGAPRANEKLFF; DNA: TGTGCCAGCAGCCCTCCGGGAGCCCCGAGGGCTAATGAAAAACTGTTTTTT
length: 17; J: TRBJ2-3; D: TRBD2; size: many; V: TRBV2; CDR3: CASSEVLTSGGTDTQYF; DNA: TGTGCCAGCAGTGAAGTCCTTACTAGCGGGGGCACAGATACGCAGTATTTT
length: 12; J: TRBJ2-2; D: NA; size: many; V: TRBV7-2; CDR3: CASFLHWGELFF; DNA: TGTGCCAGCTTCCTACATTGGGGGGAGCTGTTTTTT
length: 16; J: TRBJ2-3; D: TRBD2; size: many; V: TRBV7-9; CDR3: CASSYPSGSLSDTQYF; DNA: TGTGCCAGCAGCTATCCTAGCGGGAGTCTCTCAGATACGCAGTATTTT
length: 14; J: TRBJ2-3; D: NA; size: many; V: TRBV28; CDR3: CASSWDGDTDTQYF; DNA: TGTGCCAGCAGTTGGGACGGAGACACAGATACGCAGTATTTT
length: 15; J: TRBJ2-7; D: NA; size: many; V: TRBV27; CDR3: CASSLRSAYSYEQYF; DNA: TGTGCCAGCAGTTTACGCTCAGCCTACTCCTACGAGCAGTACTTC
length: 16; J: TRBJ1-1; D: NA; size: few; V: TRBV19; CDR3: CASSMGQIFMNTEAFF; DNA: TGTGCCAGTAGTATGGGTCAGATTTTCATGAACACTGAAGCTTTCTTT
length: 15; J: TRBJ1-4; D: TRBD1; size: many; V: TRBV29-1; CDR3: CSVEEQGATNEKLFF; DNA: TGCAGCGTTGAAGAACAGGGGGCAACTAATGAAAAACTGTTTTTT
length: 12; J: TRBJ1-1; D: NA; size: NA; V: TRBV7-9; CDR3: CASSDGWTEAFF; DNA: TGTGCCAGCAGTGACGGGTGGACTGAAGCTTTCTTT
length: 16; J: TRBJ1-1; D: NA; size: many; V: TRBV7-9; CDR3: CASSPIGVLMNTEAFF; DNA: TGTGCCAGCAGCCCAATTGGCGTCCTCATGAACACTGAAGCTTTCTTT
length: 14; J: TRBJ2-1; D: NA; size: many; V: TRBV6-2/TRBV6-3; CDR3: CATSIDSDSNEQFF; DNA: TGTGCCACCAGCATAGATAGCGACTCAAATGAGCAGTTCTTC
length: 14; J: TRBJ2-7; D: NA; size: many; V: TRBV6-5; CDR3: CASSYGLSYYEQYF; DNA: TGTGCCAGCAGTTACGGACTATCGTACTACGAGCAGTACTTC
length: 13; J: TRBJ2-5; D: TRBD2; size: few; V: TRBV20-1; CDR3: CSARLSSGSAQYF; DNA: TGCAGTGCTAGACTCTCTAGCGGGAGTGCCCAGTACTTC
length: 17; J: TRBJ2-2; D: NA; size: many; V: TRBV7-6; CDR3: CASSLLPGKANTGELFF; DNA: TGTGCCAGCAGCCTACTCCCGGGGAAGGCGAACACCGGGGAGCTGTTTTTT
length: 14; J: TRBJ2-1; D: NA; size: NA; V: TRBV7-9; CDR3: CAGSRTGSLNVQFF; DNA: TGTGCCGGCAGTCGTACAGGTTCCCTCAATGTGCAGTTCTTC
length: 15; J: TRBJ2-2; D: NA; size: many; V: TRBV9; CDR3: CASSPRDLNTGELFF; DNA: TGTGCCAGCAGCCCTAGAGACTTAAACACCGGGGAGCTGTTTTTT
length: 16; J: TRBJ2-3; D: TRBD2; size: many; V: TRBV7-9; CDR3: CASSLEVAGDHDTQYF; DNA: TGTGCCAGCAGCTTAGAGGTGGCGGGAGACCACGATACGCAGTATTTT
length: 16; J: TRBJ2-7; D: TRBD2; size: many; V: TRBV7-9; CDR3: CASSYPSGRFSYEQYF; DNA: TGTGCCAGCAGCTACCCTAGCGGGAGGTTCTCCTACGAGCAGTACTTC
length: 18; J: TRBJ1-3; D: NA; size: many; V: TRBV7-9; CDR3: CASSFPQNSAATGNTIYF; DNA: TGTGCCAGCAGCTTCCCCCAAAATTCGGCTGCTACTGGAAACACCATATATTTT
length: 18; J: TRBJ2-3; D: TRBD2; size: many; V: TRBV11-3; CDR3: CASSSLAGGPHEADTQYF; DNA: TGTGCCAGCAGCTCACTAGCGGGAGGGCCGCACGAAGCAGATACGCAGTATTTT
length: 24; J: TRBJ2-2; D: NA; size: many; V: TRBV6-2/TRBV6-3; CDR3: CASSPDRDRINASPDVAGHGELFF; DNA: TGTGCCAGCAGTCCCGACCGGGACAGGATTAACGCTTCCCCCGATGTAGCGGGACACGGGGAGCTGTTTTTT
length: 19; J: TRBJ2-3; D: NA; size: many; V: TRBV6-1; CDR3: CASTQWWQGRGRDTDTQYF; DNA: TGTGCCAGCACTCAGTGGTGGCAGGGGCGGGGAAGGGACACAGATACGCAGTATTTT
length: 16; J: TRBJ2-3; D: TRBD2; size: many; V: TRBV11-2; CDR3: CASSRAGTSGGDTQYF; DNA: TGTGCCAGCAGCCGGGCCGGGACTAGCGGGGGAGATACGCAGTATTTT
length: 11; J: TRBJ2-7; D: NA; size: few; V: TRBV12-3/TRBV12-4; CDR3: CASSPSFEQYF; DNA: TGTGCCAGCAGCCCAAGTTTCGAGCAGTACTTC
length: 14; J: TRBJ2-5; D: NA; size: many; V: TRBV11-2; CDR3: CASSLVWGKETQYF; DNA: TGTGCCAGCAGCTTAGTTTGGGGGAAGGAGACCCAGTACTTC
length: 17; J: TRBJ2-3; D: NA; size: many; V: TRBV4-1; CDR3: CASSQRNSRGGTDTQYF; DNA: TGCGCCAGCAGCCAAAGAAACTCCAGGGGGGGCACAGATACGCAGTATTTT
length: 11; J: TRBJ2-7; D: NA; size: NA; V: TRBV27; CDR3: CASHGRGEQYF; DNA: TGTGCCAGCCACGGGAGAGGCGAGCAGTACTTC
length: 15; J: TRBJ2-1; D: TRBD2; size: NA; V: TRBV9; CDR3: CASSDTSGSKYEQFF; DNA: TGTGCCAGCAGCGATACTAGCGGGAGTAAGTATGAGCAGTTCTTC
length: 18; J: TRBJ2-1; D: TRBD2; size: many; V: TRBV11-2; CDR3: CASSGGLATVGERDEQFF; DNA: TGTGCCAGCAGCGGCGGACTAGCGACTGTGGGCGAGAGAGATGAGCAGTTCTTC
length: 18; J: TRBJ1-2; D: TRBD1; size: many; V: TRBV5-1; CDR3: CASSFGLDRGKTNYGYTF; DNA: TGCGCCAGCAGCTTTGGGCTGGACAGGGGCAAGACTAACTATGGCTACACCTTC
length: 17; J: TRBJ2-3; D: NA; size: many; V: TRBV5-6; CDR3: CASSTGLTVLITDTQYF; DNA: TGTGCCAGCAGCACGGGCCTTACGGTACTCATCACAGATACGCAGTATTTT
length: 16; J: TRBJ2-1; D: TRBD2; size: few; V: TRBV12-3/TRBV12-4; CDR3: CASSTRLAGKGDEQFF; DNA: TGTGCCAGCAGCACAAGACTAGCGGGAAAGGGTGATGAGCAGTTCTTC
length: 14; J: TRBJ2-1; D: NA; size: many; V: TRBV20-1; CDR3: CSARLGISYNEQFF; DNA: TGCAGTGCTAGATTAGGTATCTCCTACAATGAGCAGTTCTTC
length: 13; J: TRBJ1-5; D: NA; size: many; V: TRBV27; CDR3: CASSLYSGQPQHF; DNA: TGTGCCAGCAGTTTATATAGTGGTCAGCCCCAGCATTTT
length: 16; J: TRBJ1-5; D: TRBD1; size: few; V: TRBV7-9; CDR3: CASSGTGGSYNQPQHF; DNA: TGTGCCAGCAGCGGGACAGGGGGATCGTACAATCAGCCCCAGCATTTT
length: 17; J: TRBJ2-6; D: TRBD1; size: many; V: TRBV14; CDR3: CASSHRRTGQGANVLTF; DNA: TGTGCCAGCAGCCACAGACGGACAGGGCAAGGGGCCAACGTCCTGACTTTC
length: 18; J: TRBJ2-7; D: TRBD2; size: many; V: TRBV18; CDR3: CASSPPIGREREPGEQYF; DNA: TGTGCCAGCTCACCACCTATTGGAAGGGAGCGGGAGCCGGGGGAGCAGTACTTC
length: 17; J: TRBJ2-7; D: NA; size: few; V: TRBV6-6; CDR3: CASSYQQTAEKSYEQYF; DNA: TGTGCCAGCAGTTACCAGCAGACAGCGGAGAAATCCTACGAGCAGTACTTC
length: 19; J: TRBJ2-3; D: TRBD2; size: many; V: TRBV4-2; CDR3: CASSQGDALEAGVGDTQYF; DNA: TGTGCCAGCAGCCAAGGGGATGCCCTAGAGGCGGGAGTAGGGGATACGCAGTATTTT
length: 15; J: TRBJ1-5; D: TRBD1; size: NA; V: TRBV15; CDR3: CATSRAGQGNQPQHF; DNA: TGTGCCACCAGCAGAGCGGGACAGGGCAATCAGCCCCAGCATTTT
length: 11; J: TRBJ2-1; D: NA; size: many; V: TRBV6-6; CDR3: CASGPSNEQFF; DNA: TGTGCCAGTGGGCCGAGTAATGAGCAGTTCTTC
length: 13; J: TRBJ1-1; D: NA; size: many; V: TRBV13; CDR3: CASSFGPNTEAFF; DNA: TGTGCCAGCAGCTTCGGCCCGAACACTGAAGCTTTCTTT
length: 15; J: TRBJ1-2; D: TRBD1; size: few; V: TRBV12-3/TRBV12-4; CDR3: CASSDRVGANYGYTF; DNA: TGTGCCAGCAGCGACAGGGTCGGAGCTAACTATGGCTACACCTTC
length: 11; J: TRBJ2-1; D: TRBD1; size: many; V: TRBV29-1; CDR3: CSARRGPEQFF; DNA: TGCAGCGCTCGCAGGGGGCCTGAGCAGTTCTTC
length: 16; J: TRBJ2-7; D: NA; size: many; V: TRBV27; CDR3: CASSLGLASASYEQYF; DNA: TGTGCCAGCAGTTTGGGTCTGGCTAGCGCATCCTACGAGCAGTACTTC
length: 14; J: TRBJ2-7; D: NA; size: few; V: TRBV4-3; CDR3: CASSQELRMGEQYF; DNA: TGCGCCAGCAGCCAGGAACTTCGGATGGGGGAGCAGTACTTC
length: 15; J: TRBJ2-7; D: NA; size: many; V: TRBV2; CDR3: CASSDERLFSYEQYF; DNA: TGTGCCAGCAGTGACGAGCGGTTATTTTCCTACGAGCAGTACTTC